The next 27 T cell receptor beta chains were all read from a single sample in a study of regulatory T cells in long-lasting Graves disease. Arm-PCR of CDR3 regions with iRepertoire HTBI primers generated TCR beta libraries. TCRdb passed the multiplex PCR reads through MiXCR, listing each CDR3 protein once. The sample records about 460,000 distinct CDR3 sequences, about 22% being singletons. Time point reported: persistent/refractory GD, antithyroid drugs over 5 years with positive TRAb. Isolated PBMC RNA provided the starting material for the TCR library. Specimen: peripheral blood mononuclear cells (PBMCs), collected when the disease was refractory, from a patient treated with antithyroid drugs. These receptors all stem from a female donor with Graves disease.

About this clonotype itself: A single base separates this from a much larger clone, so it may be a read error. The chain uses TRBV6-5 and TRBJ1-2, with D tentatively TRBD1 (6 bases). Germline CDR1 MNHEY, CDR2 SVGAGI. The CDR3 contains 15 residues. The CDR3 reads CASSYSSAGAQGCTF. Written as DNA, the CDR3 is TGTGCCAGCAGTTACTCGAGTGCAGGGGCGCAGGGCTGCACCTTC.

V and J are TRBV7-3 and TRBJ1-1; D unclear. V was cut by 6 bases and J by 1 base, with 9 bases left in between. The CDR3 sequence is 13 residues long. Per the germline V gene, CDR1 is SGHTA and CDR2 is FQGTGA. CDR3 in amino acids: CASRYTANTEAFF. The CDR3 DNA sequence: TGTGCCAGCAGGTATACAGCGAACACTGAAGCTTTCTTT.

This clonotype was seen many times. The V and J genes are TRBV28 and TRBJ2-5, with D maybe TRBD2 (6 bases). CDR1 is MDHEN and CDR2 is SYDVKM in the germline V gene. The CDR3 covers 13 residues. V lost 6 bases and J lost 3, with 11 bases in between. CDR3 DNA: TGTGCCAGCAGCCCCGGGAGCAAAGAGACCCAGTACTTC. Translated, it gives CASSPGSKETQYF.

This clonotype has just a few counts. The V call is TRBV7-2, the J call TRBJ2-7, with D possibly TRBD2 on 5 matching bases. Germline assignment: CDR1 SGHTA and CDR2 FQGNSA. Deletions cut 4 bases from V and 2 bases from J, with 21 bases between. There are 17 residues in the CDR3. CDR3 loop: CASSSVSGSVGPYEQYF. The CDR3 DNA follows: TGTGCCAGCAGCTCCGTATCGGGGTCAGTGGGCCCCTACGAGCAGTACTTC.

This clonotype has a count of ten or more. The chain joins TRBV11-2 to TRBJ1-1, with TRBD1 matching over 11 bases. This CDR3 comprises 17 residues. CDR1 and CDR2 (germline): SGHAT, FQNNGV. Trimming at V came to 4 bases and at J to 1 base, leaving 8 bases not matched to a gene. CDR3 residues: CASSSGRDRGRNTEAFF. The CDR3 DNA follows: TGTGCCAGCAGCTCCGGTAGGGACAGGGGGAGGAACACTGAAGCTTTCTTT.

DNA for the CDR3: TGCAGTGCTTCCCAGGGGGACCGACTGAATCTCAATCAGCCCCAGCATTTT. It specifies CSASQGDRLNLNQPQHF. The V and J genes are TRBV20-1 and TRBJ1-5, with 7 bases aligning to TRBD1. The CDR3 is 17 amino acids. The junction had 16 bases not matched to a gene; V was cut back by 5 bases and J by 3 bases. Germline lookup yields CDR1 DFQATT and CDR2 SNEGSKA (reference sequence).

The V call is TRBV20-1, the J call TRBJ1-5, with D hard to call. This CDR3 has 13 residues. CDR1 is DFQATT and CDR2 is SNEGSKA in the germline V gene (reference sequence). Trimming shortened V by 5 bases and J by 2 bases, and 10 bases separated the two germline ends. CDR3 amino acids: CSAGSLGNQPQHF. The CDR3 region has the DNA TGCAGTGCTGGGTCTCTTGGCAATCAGCCCCAGCATTTT.

This clonotype came up many times. The chain carries TRBV28 and TRBJ2-3, with 11 bases that match TRBD2. J was trimmed by 6 bases and V by 3 bases; bases with no gene match: 14. The germline V gene has CDR1 MDHEN and CDR2 SYDVKM. The length of the CDR3 is 18 residues. Here the CDR3 reads CASSFGTSGSLSGDTQYF. CDR3 coding DNA: TGTGCCAGCAGTTTTGGTACTAGCGGGAGCCTAAGCGGGGATACGCAGTATTTT.

This clonotype was counted ten times or more. The chain carries TRBV27 and TRBJ2-7, with D possibly TRBD1 on 6 matching bases. Germline CDR1 MNHEY, CDR2 SMNVEV (reference sequence). Trimming cost V 5 bases and J 2 bases, with 16 bases left between them. CDR3 size: 15 residues. The CDR3 here is CASSINRVGAYEQYF. In nucleotides, the CDR3 is TGTGCCAGCAGTATAAACAGGGTTGGGGCCTACGAGCAGTACTTC.

In its sample, this clonotype was seen many times. V is TRBV2 and J is TRBJ1-5; 8 bases align to TRBD1. This CDR3 is built from 15 residues. The germline V gene encodes CDR1 SNHLY and CDR2 FYNNEI. With V trimmed by 5 bases and J by 3 bases, 6 bases remained unmatched. The DNA of the CDR3 is TGTGCCAGCAGTAGACAGGGGTCCTACAATCAGCCCCAGCATTTT. It yields the protein CASSRQGSYNQPQHF. The full variable domain, in which reference TRBV2 and TRBJ1-5 provide the parts outside the CDR3, is EPEVTQTPSHQVTQMGQEVILRCVPISNHLYFYWYRQILGQKVEFLVSFYNNEISEKSEIFDDQFSVERPDGSNFTLKIRSTKLEDSAMYFCASSRQGSYNQPQHFGDGTRLSIL.

There are a few counts of this clonotype. This chain connects TRBV6-2 or TRBV6-3 to TRBJ2-6; the D gene is possibly TRBD2 (6 bases). Germline V gene sequence: CDR1 MNHEY, CDR2 SVGEGT. The CDR3 spans 17 residues. V shed 3 bases and J shed 0 bases, with 12 bases lying between them. The CDR3 sequence: CASSYPGLSSGANVLTF. DNA for the CDR3: TGTGCCAGCAGTTATCCGGGACTGAGCTCTGGGGCCAACGTCCTGACTTTC.

This chain joins TRBV5-1 and TRBJ2-2, with 8 bases aligning to TRBD2. The junction had 6 bases not matched to a gene; V was cut back by 2 bases and J by 3 bases. The CDR3 has 16 amino acids. CDR1 is SGHRS and CDR2 is YFSETQ in the germline V gene. The chain's CDR3 is CASSFSGGRYTGELFF. DNA for the CDR3: TGCGCCAGCAGCTTCTCAGGCGGGAGGTACACCGGGGAGCTGTTTTTT. The full variable domain, completed using reference TRBV5-1 and TRBJ2-2, is KAGVTQTPRYLIKTRGQQVTLSCSPISGHRSVSWYQQTPGQGLQFLFEYFSETQRNKGNFPGRFSGRQFSNSRSEMNVSTLELGDSALYLCASSFSGGRYTGELFFGEGSRLTVL.

This clonotype was detected ten times or more. The gene calls are TRBV6-1 and TRBJ1-1, with D maybe TRBD1 (6 bases). The CDR3 extends over 13 amino acids. Looked up from germline, CDR1 is MNHNS and CDR2 is SASEGT. Trimming stripped 10 bases from V and 0 bases from J, with 12 bases between. This CDR3 is CAIHRAMNTEAFF. CDR3 DNA: TGTGCCATACACAGGGCCATGAACACTGAAGCTTTCTTT.

The rearrangement links TRBV7-6 to TRBJ2-5, with 10 bases that match TRBD1. CDR3 size: 15 residues. V lost 9 bases, J lost 5 bases, and 12 bases stayed unmatched. The germline V gene has CDR1 SGHVS and CDR2 FNYEAQ. The CDR3 sequence: CASSPVPGQGETQYF. CDR3 nucleotide sequence: TGTGCCAGTAGCCCCGTCCCGGGACAGGGGGAGACCCAGTACTTC. The full variable domain, with the rest looked up from reference TRBV7-6 and TRBJ2-5, is GAGVSQSPRYKVTKRGQDVALRCDPISGHVSLYWYRQALGQGPEFLTYFNYEAQQDKSGLPNDRFSAERPEGSISTLTIQRTEQRDSAMYRCASSPVPGQGETQYFGPGTRLLVL.

About this clonotype itself: This could be a read error, since a much larger clone is one nucleotide away. The chain combines TRBV2 with TRBJ1-6; 10 nucleotides agree with TRBD1. The CDR3 loop spans 14 amino acids. Germline CDR1 SNHLY, CDR2 FYNNEI. V lost 8 bases, J lost 9 bases, and 7 bases stayed unmatched. The CDR3 sequence is CASGGGTGASPLHF. Written as DNA, the CDR3 is TGTGCCAGCGGGGGGGGGACAGGGGCTTCACCCCTCCACTTT.

This clonotype was seen repeatedly, ten times or more. This chain joins TRBV2 and TRBJ2-7; a weak D match, TRBD2 (7 bases). V lost 6 bases, J lost 5 bases, and 14 bases lay in between. The CDR3 is 13 amino acids. Germline lookup yields CDR1 SNHLY and CDR2 FYNNEI. The CDR3 reads CASRGGAGDEQYF. Here the CDR3 DNA reads TGTGCCAGCAGGGGAGGGGCAGGGGACGAGCAGTACTTC.

The chain is built from TRBV2 and TRBJ2-7; 10 bases agree with TRBD2. The CDR3 runs 15 residues. Germline V CDR1 and CDR2: SNHLY, FYNNEI. J gave up 3 bases and V 6 bases, and 8 bases lay outside the gene matches. CDR3 in amino acids: CASSLEAGGRYEQYF. The CDR3 nucleotides are TGTGCCAGCAGCTTAGAAGCGGGAGGGCGCTACGAGCAGTACTTC.

This clonotype turned up a few times. The V and J genes are TRBV6-1 and TRBJ1-5; no clear D gene. The CDR3 loop spans 14 amino acids. V shed 6 bases and J shed 2 bases, with 11 bases lying between them. Germline V gene sequence: CDR1 MNHNS, CDR2 SASEGT. CDR3 sequence reads: CASSPVRGNQPQHF. For the CDR3, the DNA is TGTGCCAGCAGCCCGGTGAGGGGCAATCAGCCCCAGCATTTT.

This clonotype has at least ten counts. The rearrangement uses TRBV29-1 and TRBJ2-5; TRBD2 is a possible D gene (5 bases). This CDR3 spans 13 amino acids. CDR1 and CDR2 (germline): SQVTM, ANQGSEA. The V gene lost 0 bases and the J gene lost 7 bases, with 12 bases spanning the gap. The CDR3, as DNA: TGCAGCGTTGAAGATACGGGGTGGGGGACCCAGTACTTC. It translates to CSVEDTGWGTQYF.

This clonotype came up once. The CDR3 is CATSDPGSPLHF. The CDR3 region has the DNA TGTGCCACCAGTGACCCGGGATCACCCCTCCACTTT. The chain combines TRBV24-1 with TRBJ1-6, with D unresolved. CDR1 KGHDR and CDR2 SFDVKD come from the germline V gene. The CDR3 has 12 residues. Trimming removed 4 bases from V and 10 bases from J, with 7 bases in between.

This clonotype occurred many times. The CDR3: CASSPGHNYYEQYF. The CDR3 DNA sequence: TGTGCCAGCAGTCCGGGACACAACTACTACGAGCAGTACTTC. The chain links TRBV7-9 to TRBJ2-7, with D maybe TRBD1 (6 bases). The germline V and J ends were trimmed by 6 bases and 3 bases, with 15 bases remaining between them. In germline, CDR1 is SEHNR, CDR2 FQNEAQ (reference sequence). CDR3 length equals 14 residues.

The V call is TRBV2, the J call TRBJ2-1, with 7 bases lining up with TRBD1. The V segment lost 0 bases and the J segment 8 bases; nucleotides outside the gene matches: 7. This CDR3 contains 15 residues. Germline values: CDR1 SNHLY, CDR2 FYNNEI. CDR3 sequence reads: CASSEALQGVYEQFF. CDR3 bases: TGTGCCAGCAGTGAAGCGCTTCAGGGGGTCTATGAGCAGTTCTTC. Together with reference TRBV2 and TRBJ2-1, the CDR3 gives the full variable domain: EPEVTQTPSHQVTQMGQEVILRCVPISNHLYFYWYRQILGQKVEFLVSFYNNEISEKSEIFDDQFSVERPDGSNFTLKIRSTKLEDSAMYFCASSEALQGVYEQFFGPGTRLTVL.

This clonotype has a count of ten or more. V and J are TRBV10-3 and TRBJ1-2; TRBD1 agrees at 10 bases. CDR3 size: 14 residues. J lost 8 bases, V lost 4 bases, and 7 bases had no gene match. Germline CDR1 reads ENHRY; CDR2 reads SYGVKD. This chain's CDR3 is CAISVTRDRGGYTF. CDR3 in DNA: TGTGCCATCAGTGTTACCCGGGACAGGGGCGGCTACACCTTC.

There are many counts of this clonotype. This chain uses TRBV15 with TRBJ1-1; no clear D. Germline loops: CDR1 LNHNV, CDR2 YYDKDF (reference sequence). The V and J ends lost 5 bases and 1 base respectively, with 14 bases between them. The CDR3 totals 15 residues. The chain's CDR3 is CATSPRRLTNTEAFF. The CDR3 nucleotides are TGTGCCACCAGCCCCCGTCGGCTGACGAACACTGAAGCTTTCTTT. The full variable domain, rest sourced from reference TRBV15 and TRBJ1-1, is DAMVIQNPRYQVTQFGKPVTLSCSQTLNHNVMYWYQQKSSQAPKLLFHYYDKDFNNEADTPDNFQSRRPNTSFCFLDIRSPGLGDTAMYLCATSPRRLTNTEAFFGQGTRLTVV.

V usage is TRBV20-1 and J usage is TRBJ1-1; 8 bases agree with TRBD1. Trimming cost V 4 bases and J 1 base; bases outside gene matches: 5. Germline CDR1 DFQATT, CDR2 SNEGSKA (reference sequence). The CDR3 contains 14 residues. CDR3 nucleotide sequence: TGCAGTGCTATCCTCGACAGGGGGAACACTGAAGCTTTCTTT. It specifies CSAILDRGNTEAFF.

V and J are TRBV19 and TRBJ1-4; no definite D call. This CDR3 is 15 amino acids long. Germline lookup yields CDR1 LNHDA and CDR2 SQIVND (reference sequence). V shed 1 base and J shed 7 bases, with 13 bases lying between them. CDR3 in DNA: TGTGCCAGTAGTATAGTTCACACAAGGAGTGAAAAACTGTTTTTT. It specifies CASSIVHTRSEKLFF.

The chain combines TRBV6-2 or TRBV6-3 with TRBJ2-3; the D is unclear. Trimming cost V 6 bases and J 2 bases, with 9 bases left between them. Germline lookup yields CDR1 MNHEY and CDR2 SVGEGT. The CDR3 length is 13 residues. CDR3 sequence (DNA): TGTGCCAGCAGCCGCATAATCACAGATACGCAGTATTTT. This sequence encodes CASSRIITDTQYF.